This passage covers 18 T cell receptor beta chains from one sample sequenced in a study of T cell responses to AZD1222 COVID-19 vaccine. Sequencing used immunoSEQ multiplex PCR; TCRdb keeps in-frame clones, though not all of them. The data contain approximately 92,000 clones, just over 85% of them seen just once; the ten biggest clones take up roughly 10%. The sample here was peripheral blood, taken on day 0 of AZD1222 vaccination. Receptors were obtained from an adult in good health.

The CDR3, as DNA: TGTGCCAGCAGCTTAAGACGAGGACAGGGGGCCTATGGCTACACCTTC. It codes for CASSLRRGQGAYGYTF. This chain connects TRBV5-4 to TRBJ1-2; 11 nucleotides agree with TRBD1. Germline V gene sequence: CDR1 SGHNT, CDR2 YYREEE (reference sequence). After removal of 2 bases from V and 4 bases from J, the junction contained 7 bases not matched to a gene. This CDR3 has 16 amino acids.

This chain uses TRBV4-1 with TRBJ1-4; maybe TRBD1 (6 bases). The germline V gene encodes CDR1 MGHRA and CDR2 YSYEKL. V dropped 0 bases and J dropped 7 bases, with 15 bases sitting between them. The CDR3 length is 16 residues. CDR3 bases: TGCGCCAGCAGCCAAGACGGGGGCCAGGACGGTGAAAAACTGTTTTTT. It yields the protein CASSQDGGQDGEKLFF.

The chain is built from TRBV6-5 and TRBJ1-5; D remains ambiguous. Germline CDR1 is MNHEY and CDR2 is SVGAGI. The V and J ends lost 0 bases and 2 bases respectively, with 8 bases between them. CDR3 length: 15 residues. The CDR3 sequence: CASSYSGYGNQPQHF. For the CDR3, the DNA is TGTGCCAGCAGTTACTCGGGATATGGCAATCAGCCCCAGCATTTT.

V and J are TRBV3-1 (or the pseudogene TRBV3-2) and TRBJ1-1; no firm D call. This CDR3 is 14 amino acids long. V lost 4 bases, J lost 4 bases, and 13 bases lay in between. CDR1 LGHDT and CDR2 YNNKEL come from the germline V gene (reference sequence). The CDR3 is CASSPSAITTEAFF. CDR3 nucleotide sequence: TGTGCCAGCAGCCCCTCCGCCATTACCACTGAAGCTTTCTTT.

The rearrangement uses TRBV6-6 and TRBJ1-2, with 7 bases fitting TRBD1. The CDR3 runs to 13 residues. J lost 7 bases, V lost 5 bases, and 7 bases had no gene match. The V gene's germline CDR1 is MNHNY and CDR2 SVGAGI (reference sequence). CDR3 nucleotides: TGTGCCAGCAGTCCACGGACAGGCTCTGGCTACACCTTC. It encodes CASSPRTGSGYTF.

The chain joins TRBV30 to TRBJ2-3; 12 nucleotides align to TRBD2. V trimming: 3 bases; J trimming: 3 bases; junction bases outside the gene matches: 4. The CDR3 covers 15 residues. Germline CDR1 and CDR2: GTSNPN and SVGIG (reference sequence). This CDR3 reads CAWSLAGGTTDTQYF. The CDR3 nucleotides are TGTGCCTGGAGCCTAGCGGGGGGGACTACAGATACGCAGTATTTT.

The J gene is TRBJ1-2, the V gene TRBV18, with TRBD1 identical over 8 bases. Germline CDR1 reads KGHSH; CDR2 reads LQKENI. V dropped 1 base and J dropped 7; count of bases not matched to a gene: 5. CDR3 length equals 14 residues. CDR3 sequence reads: CASSPRDRMSGYTF. The CDR3 nucleotides read TGTGCCAGCTCACCACGGGACAGGATGTCTGGCTACACCTTC.

The gene calls are TRBV1 and TRBJ2-3; the D call of TRBD2 is as the table states it, not checked on the DNA. TRBV1 is a known pseudogene. CDR3 size: 19 residues. The CDR3 nucleotides read TGCACCAGCAGCCAACAGATCGTTGGGCTAGCGGAGACCACAGATACGCAGTATTTT. This translates into CTSSQQIVGLAETTDTQYF.

The gene calls are TRBV5-1 and TRBJ1-5; D might be TRBD1 (5 bases). Trimming removed 0 bases at V and 5 bases at J, with 9 bases between. The CDR3 extends over 14 amino acids. Germline CDR1 is SGHRS and CDR2 is YFSETQ. CDR3: CASSLAGDDQPQHF. DNA of the CDR3: TGCGCCAGCAGCTTGGCCGGGGACGATCAGCCCCAGCATTTT.

This chain connects TRBV12-3 or TRBV12-4 to TRBJ1-1, with D possibly being TRBD1 (5 bases). This CDR3 contains 11 residues. The V end was cut by 3 bases, the J end by 11 bases, with 10 bases between. In DNA, the CDR3 is TGTGCCAGCAGTTTTGTGGGGGAGGCTTTCTTT. Protein product: CASSFVGEAFF.

This sequence joins TRBV7-9 and TRBJ2-3; 7 bases line up with TRBD2. The CDR3 extends over 16 amino acids. CDR1 and CDR2 from the germline V gene are SEHNR and FQNEAQ (reference sequence). J was trimmed by 2 bases and V by 3 bases; bases with no gene match: 8. Here the CDR3 reads CASSFVLAETTDTQYF. The CDR3 bases are TGTGCCAGCAGCTTCGTTCTAGCGGAGACCACAGATACGCAGTATTTT.

This chain connects TRBV5-6 to TRBJ2-5; TRBD1 might be the D (6 bases). Trimming took 4 bases from V and 1 from J, leaving 11 bases between them. Germline values: CDR1 SGHDT, CDR2 YYEEEE. This CDR3 has 14 amino acids. The CDR3, as DNA: TGTGCCAGCAGCCAGACAGGTATCCAAGAGACCCAGTACTTC. Protein product: CASSQTGIQETQYF.

This clone was seen just once. Here the CDR3 DNA reads TGTGCCAGTAGTAGTCTGGGGAATAATTCACCCCTCCACTTT. Amino acids: CASSSLGNNSPLHF. This chain uses TRBV19 with TRBJ1-6; D is ambiguous. The V gene's germline CDR1 is LNHDA and CDR2 SQIVND (reference sequence). The V gene lost 4 bases and the J gene lost 5 bases, with 9 bases spanning the gap. The CDR3 is 14 amino acids.

The chain uses TRBV5-4 and TRBJ2-5; D ambiguous. CDR1 is SGHNT and CDR2 is YYREEE in the germline V gene (reference sequence). This CDR3 is 13 amino acids long. V lost 1 base and J 4 bases, leaving 8 bases between the germline ends. The CDR3 sequence is CASSLFAGETQYF. In DNA form, the CDR3 reads TGTGCCAGCAGCTTGTTTGCAGGAGAGACCCAGTACTTC.

The chain couples TRBV5-8 to TRBJ2-5, with D possibly matching TRBD2 (6 bases). CDR1 SGHTS and CDR2 YDEGEE come from the germline V gene. This CDR3 contains 14 residues. V was clipped by 6 bases and J by 1 base, with 13 bases between them. Here the CDR3 reads CASTDRDFQETQYF. The CDR3 DNA reads TGTGCCAGCACCGACCGGGACTTCCAAGAGACCCAGTACTTC. The full variable domain, in which reference TRBV5-8 and TRBJ2-5 provide the parts outside the CDR3, is EAGVTQSPTHLIKTRGQQATLRCSPISGHTSVYWYQQALGLGLQFLLWYDEGEERNRGNFPPRFSGRQFPNYSSELNVNALELEDSALYLCASTDRDFQETQYFGPGTRLLVL.

This chain connects TRBV5-1 to TRBJ2-2, with a possible D match to TRBD1 (5 bases). Trimming removed 4 bases at V and 1 base at J, with 8 bases between. Per germline, CDR1 SGHRS and CDR2 YFSETQ. CDR3 size: 14 residues. The CDR3 here is CASSGQGNTGELFF. The CDR3, as DNA: TGCGCCAGCAGCGGCCAGGGGAACACCGGGGAGCTGTTTTTT.

This clone was observed a handful of times. The genes are TRBV5-5 and TRBJ1-2, with a possible D match to TRBD1 (6 bases). Germline V gene lookup returns CDR1 SGHKS and CDR2 YYEKEE (reference sequence). V was shortened by 4 bases and J by 4 bases, with 11 bases between the two germline ends. CDR3 length: 13 residues. In DNA form, the CDR3 reads TGTGCCAGCAGCGAGGACAGTCCCTATGGCTACACCTTC. As protein: CASSEDSPYGYTF.

The table lists this clone with a count of one. The rearrangement uses TRBV2 and TRBJ2-1, with 8 bases aligning to TRBD1. The junction had 6 bases not matched to a gene; V was cut back by 4 bases and J by 1 base. The CDR3 length is 16 residues. The germline V gene has CDR1 SNHLY and CDR2 FYNNEI. The CDR3: CASSAQGAGSYNEQFF. The CDR3 nucleotides read TGTGCCAGCAGTGCTCAGGGGGCTGGGTCCTACAATGAGCAGTTCTTC.